This TCR beta chain comes out of a study of blood T cell repertoires in COVID-19. About the study: Sites in the United States, Italy and Spain provided acute and convalescent COVID-19 samples. From T cells, B-cell-depleted T cells, or PBMCs came the material, which was cDNA or gDNA.

V shed 1 base, J shed 15 bases, and the junction held 6 bases outside the gene matches. CDR3 length equals 12 residues. CDR1 and CDR2 (germline): SNHLY, FYNNEI. Per the original methods: Amplification of reference gene primers was used by the study to estimate nucleated cell counts. Clones were read by immunoSEQ multiplex PCR, and TCRdb kept only the in-frame ones, dropping some. D and trimming come from the DNA, and the V and J calls and clone size come from that table. The data show roughly 350,000 clones, more than 75% seen once. Sequenced input: peripheral blood. This TCR was recovered from a woman in her 50s with active or convalescent COVID-19. The chain combines TRBV2 with TRBJ2-3; 8 bases fit TRBD1. The CDR3 DNA follows: TGTGCCAGCAGTGAAGAGGACAGGGTTGGTTATTTT. It codes for CASSEEDRVGYF.